This T cell receptor (beta chain) stems from a study of T-cell memory formation after mild COVID-19. TCRdb re-called the 5' RACE reads through MiXCR, storing one row per CDR3 protein. The table lists 540,000 or so distinct CDR3 sequences, 20% of them singletons, with around 12% in the top ten. The CDR3 sequence is 14 residues long. Germline lookup yields CDR1 SNHLY and CDR2 FYNNEI. The V and J ends lost 7 bases and 2 bases respectively, with 14 bases between them. Sequenced input: PBMCs or a T cell subset sorted from them (not recorded which). The rearrangement uses TRBV2 and TRBJ1-1, with D hard to call. The sequence was obtained from an adult woman who had mild COVID-19 (a few samples of this study predate the infection). Cell type and time point are not known. The DNA of the CDR3 is TGTGCCAGCATTGACTCCCGGGGAAACACTGAAGCTTTCTTT. This codes for CASIDSRGNTEAFF.